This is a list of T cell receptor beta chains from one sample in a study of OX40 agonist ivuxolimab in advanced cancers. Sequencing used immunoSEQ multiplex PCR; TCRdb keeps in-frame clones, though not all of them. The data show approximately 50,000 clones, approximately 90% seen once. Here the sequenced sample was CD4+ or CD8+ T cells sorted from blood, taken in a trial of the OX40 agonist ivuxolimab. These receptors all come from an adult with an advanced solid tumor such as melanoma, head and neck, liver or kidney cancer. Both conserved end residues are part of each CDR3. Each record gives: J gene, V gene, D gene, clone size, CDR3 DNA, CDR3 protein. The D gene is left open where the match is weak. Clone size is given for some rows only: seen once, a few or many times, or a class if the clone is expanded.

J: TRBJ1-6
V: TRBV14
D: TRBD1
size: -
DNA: TGTGCCAGCAGCCCGCAGACAGGGGAACTTTCACCCCTCCACTTT
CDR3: CASSPQTGELSPLHF

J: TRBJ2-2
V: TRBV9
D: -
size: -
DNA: TGTGCCAGCAGCCCAGATAGGGTGGGAGGGGAGCTGTTTTTT
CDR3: CASSPDRVGGELFF

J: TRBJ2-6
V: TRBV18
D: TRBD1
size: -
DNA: TGTGCCAGCTCACCTTCGGGACAGCTCGTCTCTGGGGCCAACGTCCTGACTTTC
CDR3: CASSPSGQLVSGANVLTF

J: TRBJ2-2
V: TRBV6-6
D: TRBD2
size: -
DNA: TGTGCCAGCAGTTACTCCCGGGGAGGGCACACCGGGGAGCTGTTTTTT
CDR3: CASSYSRGGHTGELFF

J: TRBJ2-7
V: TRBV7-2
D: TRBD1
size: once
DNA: TGTGCCAGCAGCCCGGGACAGGGGCGGGTCGAGCAGTACTTC
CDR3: CASSPGQGRVEQYF

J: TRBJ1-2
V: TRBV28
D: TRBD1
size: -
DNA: TGTGCCAGCAGTTTATACTTAGGGGGCATCAACTATGGCTACACCTTC
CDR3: CASSLYLGGINYGYTF

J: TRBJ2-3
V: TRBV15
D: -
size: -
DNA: TGTGCCACCAGCAGAGTTAGAAACCTCATCACAGATACGCAGTATTTT
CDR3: CATSRVRNLITDTQYF

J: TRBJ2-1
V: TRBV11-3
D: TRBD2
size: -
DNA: TGTGCCAGCAGCTTAGAGACTAGCGTAGGCAATGAGCAGTTCTTC
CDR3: CASSLETSVGNEQFF

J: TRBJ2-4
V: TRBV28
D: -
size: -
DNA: TGTGCCAGCACCCAGGGGGGCAAAAACATTCAGTACTTC
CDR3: CASTQGGKNIQYF

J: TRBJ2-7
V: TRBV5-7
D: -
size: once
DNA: TGTGCCAGCTCTCTGGGATGGCGGTCGGTTAGACCCTACGAGCAGTACTTC
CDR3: CASSLGWRSVRPYEQYF

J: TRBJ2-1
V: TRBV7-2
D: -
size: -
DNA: TGTGCCAGCAGCTCGAACTCCTTAGCCCAGGGGCAGTTCTTC
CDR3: CASSSNSLAQGQFF

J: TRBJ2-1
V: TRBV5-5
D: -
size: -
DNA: TGTGCCAGCAGCTTGGGGACGGGACTCTACAATGAGCAGTTCTTC
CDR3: CASSLGTGLYNEQFF

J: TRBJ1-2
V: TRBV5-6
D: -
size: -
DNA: TGTGCCAGCAGCTCCAATGGGAGGGCCGGTAACTATGGCTACACCTTC
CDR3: CASSSNGRAGNYGYTF

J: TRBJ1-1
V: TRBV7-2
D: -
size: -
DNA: TGTGCCAGCAGCTTACTGGCCCAATTGAACACTGAAGCTTTCTTT
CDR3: CASSLLAQLNTEAFF

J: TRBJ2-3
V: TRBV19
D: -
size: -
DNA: TGTGCCAGTAGTTCTCGGACAAGCACAGATACGCAGTATTTT
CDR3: CASSSRTSTDTQYF

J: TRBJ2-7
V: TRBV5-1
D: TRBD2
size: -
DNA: TGCGCCAGCGCCACTAGCGGGATCACCTACGAGCAGTACTTC
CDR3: CASATSGITYEQYF

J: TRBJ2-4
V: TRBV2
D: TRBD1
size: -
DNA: TGTGCCAGCAGTGGGGACAGGGCCATTCAGTACTTC
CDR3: CASSGDRAIQYF

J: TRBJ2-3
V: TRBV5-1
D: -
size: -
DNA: TGCGCCAGCAGCTTGGGTGGGGCCTCCCCCACAGATACGCAGTATTTT
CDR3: CASSLGGASPTDTQYF

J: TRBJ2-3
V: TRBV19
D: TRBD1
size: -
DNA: TGTGCCAGTAGTATCGGACAGGGGACAGATACGCAGTATTTT
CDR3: CASSIGQGTDTQYF

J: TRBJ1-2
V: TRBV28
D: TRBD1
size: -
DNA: TGTGCCAGCCAATTGGGACAGCGTAACTATGGCTACACCTTC
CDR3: CASQLGQRNYGYTF

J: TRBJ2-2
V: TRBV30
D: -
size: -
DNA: TGTGCCTGGAGTGGGAGGACCGGGGAGCTGTTTTTT
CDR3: CAWSGRTGELFF

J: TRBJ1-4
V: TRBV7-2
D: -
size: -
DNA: TGTGCCAGCAGCCCGCGAGGGTCGGGGGAAAAACTGTTTTTT
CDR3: CASSPRGSGEKLFF

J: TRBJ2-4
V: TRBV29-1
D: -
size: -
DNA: TGCAGCGTTGTGGGGCAGGGAAACATTCAGTACTTC
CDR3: CSVVGQGNIQYF

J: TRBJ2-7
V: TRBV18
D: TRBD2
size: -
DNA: TGTGCCAGCTCACCAGACTCTAGCGGGAGGGAGCAGTACTTC
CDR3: CASSPDSSGREQYF